The 24 T cell receptor beta chains given below trace back to one sample, sequenced in a study of T cells after yellow fever vaccination. TCRdb processed the 5' RACE reads anew with MiXCR; each CDR3 protein has one entry. The sample yields just under 600,000 distinct CDR3 sequences, roughly 14% seen once. The source was PBMCs, collected on the day of the yellow fever booster vaccination. The receptors come from a man aged 30 to 45 who received the YFV17D yellow fever vaccine.

This clonotype was seen repeatedly, ten times or more. The chain carries TRBV7-9 and TRBJ2-7; 8 bases are shared with TRBD2. Germline V lookup: CDR1 SEHNR, CDR2 FQNEAQ (reference sequence). The length of the CDR3 is 15 residues. V dropped 5 bases and J dropped 6; count of bases not matched to a gene: 12. CDR3 sequence (DNA): TGTGCCAGCAGCCCTTTGGGGACTAGAAACCTCGAGCAGTACTTC. Translation gives CASSPLGTRNLEQYF.

This clonotype has ten or more counts. The chain employs TRBV5-1 and TRBJ2-1, with D unclear. The V gene's germline CDR1 is SGHRS and CDR2 YFSETQ. Trimming took off 2 bases at V and 7 bases at J, with 10 bases between the two ends. The CDR3 totals 13 residues. The DNA of the CDR3 is TGCGCCAGCAGCTTATCGACTGGTAATGAGCAGTTCTTC. This translates into CASSLSTGNEQFF.

This clonotype was counted many times. V is TRBV27 and J is TRBJ2-7; no reliable D call. Trimming took off 5 bases at V and 1 base at J, with 9 bases between the two ends. This CDR3 has 13 residues. CDR1 and CDR2 (germline): MNHEY, SMNVEV (reference sequence). The CDR3 DNA sequence: TGTGCCAGCAGTCACGGCCCATCCTACGAGCAGTACTTC. This gives the protein CASSHGPSYEQYF.

This clonotype was picked up a small number of times. The rearrangement uses TRBV11-1 and TRBJ2-3; TRBD2 is a possible D gene (5 bases). Germline lookup yields CDR1 SGHAT and CDR2 FQDESV (reference sequence). The CDR3 loop spans 19 amino acids. Trimming left V 6 bases short and J 3 bases short, with 28 bases between. The CDR3 sequence is CASRGYGSSSVGRTDTQYF. For the CDR3, the DNA is TGTGCCAGCAGGGGCTACGGGTCTAGTAGCGTCGGTCGGACAGATACGCAGTATTTT.

The rearrangement joins TRBV7-9 to TRBJ2-1; D remains unclear. Trimming stripped 2 bases from V and 10 bases from J, with 9 bases between. The CDR3 runs 12 residues. Germline values: CDR1 SEHNR, CDR2 FQNEAQ (reference sequence). This chain's CDR3 is CASSLNVEEQFF. The CDR3 coding sequence is TGTGCCAGCAGCTTAAACGTGGAGGAGCAGTTCTTC.

The chain uses TRBV20-1 and TRBJ2-3, with 10 bases that match TRBD2. Germline V gives CDR1 DFQATT, CDR2 SNEGSKA (reference sequence). V trimming: 6 bases; J trimming: 2 bases; junction bases outside the gene matches: 5. CDR3 length: 14 residues. DNA for the CDR3: TGCAGTGCGCAGACTAGCGGGCCCACAGATACGCAGTATTTT. This gives the protein CSAQTSGPTDTQYF.

The V call is TRBV20-1, the J call TRBJ1-3; D may be TRBD1 (6 bases). V was clipped by 0 bases and J by 4 bases, with 13 bases between them. CDR1 and CDR2 from the germline V gene are DFQATT and SNEGSKA (reference sequence). The length of the CDR3 is 15 residues. The CDR3 spells CSARDIGGSGNTIYF. Written as DNA, the CDR3 is TGCAGTGCTAGAGATATCGGGGGCTCGGGAAACACCATATATTTT.

The CDR3 protein is CASSFGGPQETQYF. The DNA for the CDR3 is TGTGCCAGCAGTTTTGGGGGGCCCCAAGAGACCCAGTACTTC. This sequence joins TRBV12-3 or TRBV12-4 and TRBJ2-5; possibly TRBD1 or TRBD2 for D (6 bases each). V lost 3 bases and J lost 1, with 9 bases in between. The CDR3 runs to 14 residues.

This clonotype occurred many times. J is TRBJ2-7 and V is TRBV6-1; a possible D gene is TRBD1 (6 bases). This CDR3 contains 14 residues. The V gene's germline CDR1 is MNHNS and CDR2 SASEGT. V was clipped by 6 bases and J by 5 bases, with 17 bases between them. The CDR3 DNA follows: TGTGCCAGCAGCAACAGGGCAATTCGGGACGAGCAGTACTTC. Translated: CASSNRAIRDEQYF.

This clonotype was counted between two and nine times. The V gene is TRBV5-1, the J gene TRBJ2-7; the D is unclear. Per the germline V gene, CDR1 is SGHRS and CDR2 is YFSETQ. This CDR3 comprises 15 residues. Trimming removed 1 base from V and 0 bases from J, with 11 bases in between. The CDR3 protein is CASSLSDVFSYEQYF. The CDR3 DNA follows: TGCGCCAGCAGCTTGTCGGACGTCTTCTCCTACGAGCAGTACTTC. Full variable domain (outside the CDR3, taken from reference TRBV5-1 and TRBJ2-7): KAGVTQTPRYLIKTRGQQVTLSCSPISGHRSVSWYQQTPGQGLQFLFEYFSETQRNKGNFPGRFSGRQFSNSRSEMNVSTLELGDSALYLCASSLSDVFSYEQYFGPGTRLTVT.

CDR3 DNA sequence: TGTGCCAGCTCACCCCCGGGACAGGGGAGAAACACCATATATTTT. It codes for CASSPPGQGRNTIYF. This chain connects TRBV18 to TRBJ1-3; 10 positions agree with TRBD1. Germline V CDR1 and CDR2: KGHSH, LQKENI. This CDR3 has 15 residues. V was pared by 3 bases and J by 5 bases, with 4 bases of the junction left unmatched.

This clonotype was seen only a few times. The rearrangement links TRBV20-1 to TRBJ2-5, with D possibly called TRBD1 or TRBD2 (5 bases each). The ends were cut back, 3 bases at V and 4 bases at J, with 9 bases in the middle. This CDR3 is 12 amino acids long. From germline, CDR1 is DFQATT and CDR2 SNEGSKA (reference sequence). The CDR3 DNA follows: TGCAGTGCTAGCGGGACCACAGAGACCCAGTACTTC. Protein product: CSASGTTETQYF.

V usage is TRBV6-2 or TRBV6-3 and J usage is TRBJ2-1; the match to TRBD1 covers 7 bases. CDR1 MNHEY and CDR2 SVGEGT come from the germline V gene. The junction had 4 bases not matched to a gene; V was cut back by 4 bases and J by 7 bases. CDR3 size: 13 residues. The CDR3 here is CASSLGQPNEQFF. The CDR3 DNA sequence: TGTGCCAGCAGTTTGGGACAGCCAAATGAGCAGTTCTTC.

In DNA, the CDR3 is TGCAGCGTTAGTAATTCGGACGAGCAGTACTTC. Translation gives CSVSNSDEQYF. The genes are TRBV29-1 and TRBJ2-7; no clear D gene. CDR1 is SQVTM, CDR2 ANQGSEA, per germline. This CDR3 is built from 11 residues. Trimming took 5 bases from V and 5 from J, leaving 10 bases between them.

There are a few counts of this clonotype. V usage is TRBV5-1 and J usage is TRBJ2-5; D gene unclear. This CDR3 is 12 amino acids long. V was pared by 4 bases and J by 5 bases, with 9 bases between. The V gene's germline CDR1 is SGHRS and CDR2 YFSETQ. DNA of the CDR3: TGCGCCAGCAGCCCCCTCCGGGAGACCCAGTACTTC. Its translation: CASSPLRETQYF. The full variable domain, completed using reference TRBV5-1 and TRBJ2-5, is KAGVTQTPRYLIKTRGQQVTLSCSPISGHRSVSWYQQTPGQGLQFLFEYFSETQRNKGNFPGRFSGRQFSNSRSEMNVSTLELGDSALYLCASSPLRETQYFGPGTRLLVL.

The J gene is TRBJ1-5, the V gene TRBV10-2, with 9 bases identical to TRBD1. Trimming removed 6 bases from V and 0 bases from J; junction bases left unmatched: 3. This CDR3 is 15 amino acids long. Germline V lookup: CDR1 WSHSY, CDR2 SAAADI. Here the CDR3 reads CASRGTGYSNQPQHF. CDR3 bases: TGCGCCAGCAGGGGGACAGGGTATAGCAATCAGCCCCAGCATTTT.

This clonotype was detected ten times or more. The chain employs TRBV20-1 and TRBJ2-7; D uncertain. The CDR3 is 10 amino acids. Per the germline V gene, CDR1 is DFQATT and CDR2 is SNEGSKA (reference sequence). V shed 6 bases and J shed 4 bases, with 7 bases lying between them. CDR3 sequence reads: CSAFYYEQYF. In nucleotides, the CDR3 is TGCAGTGCCTTTTATTACGAGCAGTACTTC.

The table lists this clonotype with a few counts. The V and J genes are TRBV6-5 and TRBJ2-5; D uncertain. This CDR3 has 15 amino acids. Germline values: CDR1 MNHEY, CDR2 SVGAGI. The V end lost 2 bases, the J end lost 5 bases, and 15 bases lay between the germline ends. CDR3 sequence (DNA): TGTGCCAGCAGTTACGGTTGGGTAGGCCGGGAGACCCAGTACTTC. It yields the protein CASSYGWVGRETQYF.

This clonotype has just a few counts. The chain links TRBV20-1 to TRBJ2-3; D remains unclear. Between the trimmed V and J ends, which lost 0 bases and 0 bases, there was a span of 16 bases. The CDR3 length is 17 residues. CDR1 and CDR2 (germline): DFQATT, SNEGSKA (reference sequence). This CDR3 is CSARDLRASRSTDTQYF. Here the CDR3 DNA reads TGCAGTGCTAGAGACCTTCGCGCTAGTCGCAGCACAGATACGCAGTATTTT.

This clonotype has more than one count but fewer than ten. The chain combines TRBV6-2 or TRBV6-3 with TRBJ2-1; 10 nucleotides align to TRBD1. Germline CDR1 and CDR2: MNHEY and SVGEGT. The CDR3 totals 15 residues. The ends lost 0 bases at V and 10 bases at J; junction bases unmatched: 6. CDR3 sequence (DNA): TGTGCCAGCAGTTACTCCGGGACAGGGGTCGGGGAGCAGTTCTTC. Protein: CASSYSGTGVGEQFF.

The genes are TRBV28 and TRBJ1-5; TRBD1 aligns across 7 bases. CDR1 and CDR2 (germline): MDHEN, SYDVKM. The CDR3 loop spans 14 amino acids. The trim removed 7 bases at V and 5 bases at J, leaving 8 bases unmatched. CDR3 in DNA: TGTGCCAGCAACGACAGGGCATCCCATCAGCCCCAGCATTTT. It translates to CASNDRASHQPQHF. Complete variable domain (other parts from reference TRBV28 and TRBJ1-5): DVKVTQSSRYLVKRTGEKVFLECVQDMDHENMFWYRQDPGLGLRLIYFSYDVKMKEKGDIPEGYSVSREKKERFSLILESASTNQTSMYLCASNDRASHQPQHFGDGTRLSIL.

The J gene is TRBJ1-5, the V gene TRBV20-1; 7 bases agree with TRBD1. CDR1 is DFQATT and CDR2 is SNEGSKA in the germline V gene (reference sequence). The CDR3 is 13 residues long. J lost 7 bases, V lost 1 base, and 4 bases had no gene match. CDR3 sequence: CSARVTGEQPQHF. Written as DNA, the CDR3 is TGCAGTGCTAGAGTAACAGGGGAGCAGCCCCAGCATTTT.

The CDR3 spells CASSTSGTTSYNEQFF. In nucleotides, the CDR3 is TGTGCCAGCAGCACCTCCGGGACTACCTCCTACAATGAGCAGTTCTTC. The V gene is TRBV7-9, the J gene TRBJ2-1; 7 bases align to TRBD2. Germline V gene data show CDR1 as SEHNR and CDR2 as FQNEAQ (reference sequence). The ends lost 5 bases at V and 0 bases at J; junction bases unmatched: 7. The length of the CDR3 is 16 residues.

This clonotype has a handful of counts. The J gene is TRBJ2-3, the V gene TRBV29-1; TRBD2 matches at 7 bases. The CDR3 is 13 amino acids. Per the germline V gene, CDR1 is SQVTM and CDR2 is ANQGSEA. Unmatched junction bases numbered 4, after V lost 2 bases and J lost 5 bases. In DNA form, the CDR3 reads TGCAGCGTTGAAAGGGAGGGCGGAGATACGCAGTATTTT. As protein: CSVEREGGDTQYF.